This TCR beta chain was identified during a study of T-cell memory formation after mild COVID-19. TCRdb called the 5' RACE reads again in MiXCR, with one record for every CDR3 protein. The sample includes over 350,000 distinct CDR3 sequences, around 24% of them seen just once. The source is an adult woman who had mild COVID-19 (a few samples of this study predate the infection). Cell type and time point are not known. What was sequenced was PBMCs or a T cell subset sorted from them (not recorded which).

CDR3 loop: CASGLSGLGETQYF. CDR3 nucleotides: TGTGCTAGTGGTTTGAGCGGGCTCGGAGAGACCCAGTACTTC. The J gene is TRBJ2-5, the V gene TRBV12-5; D possibly corresponds to TRBD2 (6 bases). The CDR3 length is 14 residues. Germline values: CDR1 LGHNT, CDR2 FRNRAP. Trimming removed 2 bases at V and 4 bases at J, with 11 bases between.